This TCR beta chain was sequenced in a study of cytomegalovirus exposure and HLA in healthy donors. Sequencing used immunoSEQ multiplex PCR; TCRdb keeps in-frame clones, though not all of them. The repertoire holds about 56,000 clones, with just over 90% as singletons. On this clone itself: Its specificity is not known.

Study results and limitations: The authors confirmed in vitro that a few CMV-associated chains were specific for CMV antigens.

The CDR3 covers 15 residues. The germline gives CDR1 SGDLS, CDR2 YYNGEE. V lost 0 bases, J lost 4 bases, and 8 bases lay in between. Sequencing was performed on PBMCs. The sequence was collected from a man between 18 and 35 years old in good health and CMV-seronegative. The genes are TRBV9 and TRBJ2-6; D gene uncertain. CDR3 nucleotide sequence: TGTGCCAGCAGCGTAGCGCGGTTGGGGGCCAACGTCCTGACTTTC. It codes for CASSVARLGANVLTF.